One sample yielded the 5 T cell receptor beta chains listed below, sequenced in a study of identical twins. TCRdb called the 5' RACE reads again in MiXCR, with one record for every CDR3 protein. Of hundreds of thousands of distinct CDR3 sequences in the sample, 8% to 9% were seen once. Separately, the same data were catalogued under a study of yellow fever vaccine responses in identical twins.

The sample was memory (CD45RO+) T cells sorted from blood. The receptors shown here come from a woman between 18 and 30 years old in good health.

This clonotype showed up many times. The rearrangement uses TRBV7-8 and TRBJ2-2; D is possibly TRBD2 (6 bases). The germline gives CDR1 SGHVS, CDR2 FQNEAQ. CDR3 length equals 13 residues. The ends were cut back, 11 bases at V and 2 bases at J, with 12 bases in the middle. CDR3 nucleotides: TGTGCCGACGGGGGTCTTAACACCGGGGAGCTGTTTTTT. It encodes CADGGLNTGELFF.

The CDR3: CASSEGTSGGDEQFF. The CDR3, as DNA: TGTGCCAGCAGTGAAGGGACTAGCGGGGGGGATGAGCAGTTCTTC. The chain has TRBV6-1 and TRBJ2-1, with 15 bases that match TRBD2. CDR3 length: 15 residues. V lost 1 base to trimming and J lost 8 bases; unmatched junction nucleotides: 0. Germline lookup yields CDR1 MNHNS and CDR2 SASEGT.

The chain links TRBV7-2 to TRBJ2-6; D tentatively reads TRBD1 or TRBD2 (5 bases each). Trimming cost V 4 bases and J 1 base, with 11 bases left between them. The CDR3 consists of 16 residues. Germline V gene sequence: CDR1 SGHTA, CDR2 FQGNSA. The CDR3 spells CASSYIWGSGANVLTF. In DNA form, the CDR3 reads TGTGCCAGCAGCTATATTTGGGGGTCTGGGGCCAACGTCCTGACTTTC.

This chain uses TRBV18 with TRBJ2-7, with 8 bases lining up with TRBD1. The CDR3 covers 15 residues. V gave up 3 bases and J gave up 2 bases; unmatched junction bases: 6. CDR1 KGHSH and CDR2 LQKENI come from the germline V gene. The CDR3 reads CASSPATGDPYEQYF. The CDR3 coding sequence is TGTGCCAGCTCACCCGCGACAGGGGACCCCTACGAGCAGTACTTC.

In its sample, this clonotype was seen many times. V usage is TRBV5-1 and J usage is TRBJ2-2; either TRBD1 or TRBD2 may fit D (5 bases each). The V gene lost 1 base and the J gene lost 6 bases, with 16 bases spanning the gap. The CDR3 is 16 residues long. Per germline, CDR1 SGHRS and CDR2 YFSETQ. Here the CDR3 reads CASSLRGDRGAGELFF. CDR3 nucleotide sequence: TGCGCCAGCAGCTTGAGAGGGGATCGAGGAGCCGGGGAGCTGTTTTTT.